This paragraph covers one T cell receptor (beta chain) sequence. Its specificity is not known. For every subset, genomic DNA was evenly distributed across several immunoSEQ plates. Profiling relied on immunoSEQ multiplex PCR, and the TCRdb table lists in-frame clones only, not all of them. This table has over 850,000 clones, approximately 78% appearing once. The length of the CDR3 is 16 residues. CDR1 and CDR2 (germline): SGHRS, YFSETQ. J lost 7 bases, V lost 4 bases, and 12 bases had no gene match. The authors divided CD4+ cells into CD45RA+ naive and CD45RA-negative memory subsets. This sample is drawn from a study of shared clonotypes between healthy human individuals. Turning to the study itself: Each donor's CD8 memory used one plate, CD8 naive two, each CD4 subset three.

Overall study findings and caveats: Memory subsets generally showed smaller estimated richness than naive subsets did.

Sequenced material: memory CD4+ T cells from PBMCs. Indicated subset: CD45RA-negative fraction. This chain links TRBV5-1 with TRBJ2-2; 8 bases line up with TRBD2. The sequence was obtained from a man aged 18-30 years in good health. Some clones in this sample may be carry-over from other donors' samples. CDR3 DNA: TGCGCCAGCAGCGGTTATACGGGAGGGCCATACGGGGAGCTGTTTTTT. Protein product: CASSGYTGGPYGELFF.